Listed below are T cell receptor beta chains from one sample, sequenced in a study of OX40 agonist ivuxolimab in advanced cancers. The protocol was immunoSEQ multiplex PCR, while the TCRdb copy is restricted to in-frame clones and leaves out a portion. This table holds 90,000 to 100,000 clones, approximately 91% found once. The specimen comprised CD4+ or CD8+ T cells sorted from blood, sampled in a trial of the OX40 agonist ivuxolimab. The receptor source for this set is an adult with an advanced solid tumor such as melanoma, head and neck, liver or kidney cancer. Both conserved end residues are part of each CDR3.

TRBJ1-5 TRBV29-1 13 CSVREDGNQPQHF
TRBJ1-5 TRBV7-2 15 CASSLTGYPNQPQHF
TRBJ2-5 TRBV18 14 CASSPDRGGETQYF
TRBJ2-7 TRBV5-1 14 CASSSGTPSYEQYF
TRBJ1-1 TRBV6-6 15 CASNLRDRMNTEAFF
TRBJ1-3 TRBV30 13 CAWAGNTGGTIYF
TRBJ2-7 TRBV28 15 CASSTQGAKVGEQYF
TRBJ1-1 TRBV2 14 CASSGKGGSTEAFF
TRBJ2-1 TRBV1 16 CTSSHPSTSGPGEQFF
TRBJ1-4 TRBV4-3 12 CASSQDDEKLFF
TRBJ1-2 TRBV7-9 12 CASSPGGHGYTF
TRBJ2-1 TRBV7-9 12 CASSPTGVEQFF
TRBJ2-1 TRBV6-6 15 CASSPLAESYNEQFF
TRBJ2-4 TRBV5-1 15 CASSLADRSPDIQYF
TRBJ2-1 TRBV27 17 CASSSPSGGRAGNEQFF
TRBJ1-2 TRBV29-1 12 CSVYRGSYGYTF
TRBJ1-1 TRBV27 15 CASSDKDGANTEAFF
TRBJ1-1 TRBV28 12 CASSLRLAEAFF
TRBJ2-7 TRBV27 16 CASSPISSGRLYEQYF
TRBJ2-6 TRBV4-3 18 CASSQWGQGANGANVLTF
TRBJ1-2 TRBV18 13 CASSPDRNYGYTF
TRBJ2-7 TRBV13 16 CASSFLGDPTGFEQYF
TRBJ2-3 TRBV2 16 CASSGGLAGGADTQYF
TRBJ2-5 TRBV29-1 13 CSVDIAGQETQYF
TRBJ2-1 TRBV19 19 CASTSGLAGIFRSYNEQFF
TRBJ2-3 TRBV2 16 CASSFMTGKNTDTQYF
TRBJ1-1 TRBV9 14 CASSVGQANTEAFF
TRBJ2-6 TRBV18 17 CASSPPGGGSGANVLTF
TRBJ2-1 TRBV5-5 15 CASSLFRLGGDEQFF
TRBJ2-1 TRBV2 16 CASSREGTGSYNEQFF
TRBJ1-1 TRBV5-8 15 CASSRDGFMNTEAFF
TRBJ2-1 TRBV7-8 16 CASSLGGWGNYNEQFF
TRBJ1-1 TRBV19 12 CATQAAGTEAFF
TRBJ1-3 TRBV5-6 14 CASRPGHSGNTIYF
TRBJ1-2 TRBV7-3 13 CASSPGQGHGYTF
TRBJ2-2 TRBV13 16 CASSSLRVAVWEELFF
TRBJ2-3 TRBV5-4 14 CASSLTGGPDTQYF
TRBJ1-2 TRBV30 14 CAWSRDRLNYGYTF
TRBJ1-3 TRBV2 13 CASSPDSLNTIYF
TRBJ1-1 TRBV18 13 CASSPLSQNEAFF
TRBJ2-1 TRBV7-9 15 CASREAGGDYNEQFF
TRBJ1-2 TRBV18 14 CASSPSWDLYGYTF
TRBJ1-2 TRBV28 14 CASRPSGTGSGYTF
TRBJ1-1 TRBV6-5 14 CASRSAALYTEAFF
TRBJ2-1 TRBV19 14 CASSDMVFYNEQFF
TRBJ2-2 TRBV10-1 14 CASSGGPGTGELFF
TRBJ2-7 TRBV28 16 CASSLASGRVSYEQYF
TRBJ1-1 TRBV28 15 CASTPITMVNTEAFF
TRBJ1-4 TRBV9 13 CASSVDPVEKLFF
TRBJ2-6 TRBV6-1 20 CASSGPGLAGGPSGANVLTF
TRBJ2-2 TRBV2 15 CASRRAGVNTGELFF
TRBJ1-1 TRBV27 13 CASSRQANTEAFF
TRBJ1-1 TRBV5-1 14 CASREGFRNTEAFF
TRBJ1-2 TRBV30 15 CAWRTLRLSNYGYTF
TRBJ1-1 TRBV5-1 14 CASSLGLMATEAFF
TRBJ2-7 TRBV18 15 CASSPPGSRAYEQYF
TRBJ2-5 TRBV27 18 CASSLSPGTGGTQGIQYF
TRBJ1-2 TRBV28 15 CASSLRGQGSYGYTF
TRBJ2-2 TRBV5-1 13 CASSMTQSGELFF
TRBJ1-3 TRBV28 14 CASSSAGSGNTIYF